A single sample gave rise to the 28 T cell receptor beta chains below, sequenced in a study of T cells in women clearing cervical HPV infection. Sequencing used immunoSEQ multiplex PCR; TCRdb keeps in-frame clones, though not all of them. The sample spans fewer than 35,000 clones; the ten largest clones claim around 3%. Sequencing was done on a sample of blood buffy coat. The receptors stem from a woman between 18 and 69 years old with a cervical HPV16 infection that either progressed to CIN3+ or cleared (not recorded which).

The CDR3 sequence: CASSIPGQGHEAFF. The DNA read from the CDR3 is TGTGCCAGCTCAATACCGGGACAGGGCCACGAG. V gene TRBV18 combines with J gene TRBJ1-1; 9 bases are a match to TRBD1. The CDR3 end lies 3 residues beyond the end of the read and is filled in from the germline J gene. Germline loops: CDR1 KGHSH, CDR2 LQKENI. The CDR3 has 14 residues. Combining the CDR3 with reference TRBV18 and TRBJ1-1 gives the whole variable domain NAGVMQNPRHLVRRRGQEARLRCSPMKGHSHVYWYRQLPEEGLKFMVYLQKENIIDESGMPKERFSAEFPKEGPSILRIQQVVRGDSAAYFCASSIPGQGHEAFFGQGTRLTVV.

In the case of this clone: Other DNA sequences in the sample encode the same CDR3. CDR3 protein: CASSPLAGRNYEQFF. The CDR3 bases that were read are TGTGCCAGCTCCCCCCTAGCGGGGAGGAACTATGAG. This chain uses TRBV18 with TRBJ2-1; 9 positions match TRBD2. The CDR3 is cut off 3 residues early in the read; its end comes from the germline J gene. CDR3 length: 15 residues. Trimming took 6 bases from V and 8 from J; bases not matched to a gene: 11. CDR1 is KGHSH, CDR2 LQKENI, per germline. The full variable domain, its missing parts supplied by reference TRBV18 and TRBJ2-1, is NAGVMQNPRHLVRRRGQEARLRCSPMKGHSHVYWYRQLPEEGLKFMVYLQKENIIDESGMPKERFSAEFPKEGPSILRIQQVVRGDSAAYFCASSPLAGRNYEQFFGPGTRLTVL.

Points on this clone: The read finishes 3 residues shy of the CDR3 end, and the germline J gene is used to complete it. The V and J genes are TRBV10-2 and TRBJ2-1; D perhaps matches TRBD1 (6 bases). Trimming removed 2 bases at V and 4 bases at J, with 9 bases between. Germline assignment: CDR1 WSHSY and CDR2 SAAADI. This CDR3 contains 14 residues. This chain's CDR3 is CASSETGQYNEQFF. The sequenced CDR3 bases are TGCGCCAGCAGTGAGACCGGACAGTACAATGAG.

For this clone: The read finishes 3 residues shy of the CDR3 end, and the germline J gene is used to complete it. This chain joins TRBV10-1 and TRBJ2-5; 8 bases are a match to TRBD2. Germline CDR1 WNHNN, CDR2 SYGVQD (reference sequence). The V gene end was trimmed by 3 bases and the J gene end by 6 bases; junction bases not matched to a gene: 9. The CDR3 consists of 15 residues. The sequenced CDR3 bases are TGCGCCAGCAGTGACGGGACTAGGATGGGGCAGACC. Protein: CASSDGTRMGQT. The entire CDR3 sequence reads CASSDGTRMGQTQYF.

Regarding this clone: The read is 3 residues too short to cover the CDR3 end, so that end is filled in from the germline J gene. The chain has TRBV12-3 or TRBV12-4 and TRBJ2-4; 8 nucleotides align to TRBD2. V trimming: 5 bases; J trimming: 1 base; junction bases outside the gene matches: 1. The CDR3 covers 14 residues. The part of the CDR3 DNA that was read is TGTGCCAGCAGTGGCGGGGGGGCCAAAAACATT. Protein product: CASSGGGAKNI. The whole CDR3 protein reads CASSGGGAKNIQYF.

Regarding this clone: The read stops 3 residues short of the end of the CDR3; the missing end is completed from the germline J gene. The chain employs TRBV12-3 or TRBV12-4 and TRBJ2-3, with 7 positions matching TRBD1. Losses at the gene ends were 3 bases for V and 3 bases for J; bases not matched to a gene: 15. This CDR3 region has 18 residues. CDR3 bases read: TGTGCCAGCAGTTTCGCGACAGGGCTTGGTTTTAGGACAGATACG. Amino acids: CASSFATGLGFRTDT. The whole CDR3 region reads CASSFATGLGFRTDTQYF.

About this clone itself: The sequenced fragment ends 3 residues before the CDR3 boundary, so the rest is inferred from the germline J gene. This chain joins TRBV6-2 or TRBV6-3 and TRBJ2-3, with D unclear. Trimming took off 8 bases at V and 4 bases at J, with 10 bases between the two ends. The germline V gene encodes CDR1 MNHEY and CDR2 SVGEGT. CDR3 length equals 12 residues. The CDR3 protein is CASSHPADTQYF. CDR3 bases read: TGTGCCAGCTCACACCCCGCAGATACG.

CDR3: CASSLLLAGGEQYF. The sequenced CDR3 bases are TGTGCCAGCAGCTTACTTCTAGCGGGGGGCGAG. The chain couples TRBV7-6 to TRBJ2-7, with 11 positions matching TRBD2. From the germline J gene comes the end of the CDR3, since the read stops 3 residues before it. With 2 bases clipped from V and 6 bases from J, the junction kept 3 bases outside the gene matches. The CDR3 extends over 14 amino acids. Germline CDR1 reads SGHVS; CDR2 reads FNYEAQ.

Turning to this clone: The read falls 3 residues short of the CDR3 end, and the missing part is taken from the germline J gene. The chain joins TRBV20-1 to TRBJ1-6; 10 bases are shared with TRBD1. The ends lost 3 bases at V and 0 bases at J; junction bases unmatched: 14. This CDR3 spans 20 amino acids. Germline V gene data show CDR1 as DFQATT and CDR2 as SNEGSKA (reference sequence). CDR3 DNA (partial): TGCAGTGCTAGTCCCACCCCGGGACAGGGGTCGAGCTCCTATAATTCACCC. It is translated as CSASPTPGQGSSSYNSP. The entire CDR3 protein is CSASPTPGQGSSSYNSPLHF.

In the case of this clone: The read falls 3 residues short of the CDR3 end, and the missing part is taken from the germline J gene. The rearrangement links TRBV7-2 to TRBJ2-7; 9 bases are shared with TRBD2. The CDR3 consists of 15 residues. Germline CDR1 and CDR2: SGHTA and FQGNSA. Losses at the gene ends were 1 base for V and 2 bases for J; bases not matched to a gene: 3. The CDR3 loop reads CASSLVGGGAYEQYF. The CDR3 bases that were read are TGTGCCAGCAGCTTAGTCGGCGGGGGGGCCTACGAG.

The sequenced CDR3 bases are TGTGCCAGCAGCCAGGCTCAGGACAGCGGTAATTCACCC. It translates to CASSQAQDSGNSP. The entire CDR3 protein is CASSQAQDSGNSPLHF. The rearrangement uses TRBV4-2 and TRBJ1-6; perhaps TRBD1 as D (6 bases). The DNA ends 3 residues before the CDR3 does, and the rest of the CDR3 is filled in from the germline J gene. This CDR3 has 16 residues. Germline loops: CDR1 LGHNA, CDR2 YNFKEQ. With 3 bases removed from V and 6 bases from J, the gap between germline ends came to 15 bases.

CDR3 bases read: TGTGCCAGCAGCTTAGGAAGTAGCTCCTACAATGAG. Residues: CASSLGSSSYNE. The whole CDR3 is CASSLGSSSYNEQFF. The chain employs TRBV7-8 and TRBJ2-1; D ambiguous. The read ends 3 residues before the CDR3 terminus; that terminus is restored from the germline J gene. V was trimmed by 1 base and J by 0 bases, leaving 7 bases between them. CDR1 and CDR2 from the germline V gene are SGHVS and FQNEAQ. The CDR3 spans 15 residues.

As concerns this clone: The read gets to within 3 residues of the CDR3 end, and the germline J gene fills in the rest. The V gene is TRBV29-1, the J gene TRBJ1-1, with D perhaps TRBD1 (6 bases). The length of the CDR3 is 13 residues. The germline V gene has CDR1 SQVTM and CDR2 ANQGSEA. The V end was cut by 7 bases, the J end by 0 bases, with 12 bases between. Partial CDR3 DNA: TGCAGCGCCACAGGGCGCATGAACACTGAA. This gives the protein CSATGRMNTE. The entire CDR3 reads CSATGRMNTEAFF.

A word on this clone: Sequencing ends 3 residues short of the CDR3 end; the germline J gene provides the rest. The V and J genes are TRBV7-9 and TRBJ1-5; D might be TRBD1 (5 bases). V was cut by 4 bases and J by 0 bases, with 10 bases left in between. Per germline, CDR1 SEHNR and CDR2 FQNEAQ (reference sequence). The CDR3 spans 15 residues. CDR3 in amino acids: CASSSGGGSNQPQHF. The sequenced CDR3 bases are TGTGCCAGCAGCTCCGGGGGGGGTAGCAATCAGCCC.

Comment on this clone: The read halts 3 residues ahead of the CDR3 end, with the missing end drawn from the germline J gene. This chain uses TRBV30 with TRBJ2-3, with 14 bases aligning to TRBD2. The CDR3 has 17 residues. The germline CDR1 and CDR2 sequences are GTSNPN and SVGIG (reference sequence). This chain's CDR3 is CAWSLGTSGGQGETQYF. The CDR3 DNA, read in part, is TGTGCCTGGAGTCTCGGGACTAGCGGGGGCCAGGGGGAGACG.

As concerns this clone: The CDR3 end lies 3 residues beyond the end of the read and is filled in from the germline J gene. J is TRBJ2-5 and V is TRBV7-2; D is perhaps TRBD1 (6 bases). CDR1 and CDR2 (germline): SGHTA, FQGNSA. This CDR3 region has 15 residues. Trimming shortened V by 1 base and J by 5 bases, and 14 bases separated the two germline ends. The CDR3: CASSLVGAIGETQYF. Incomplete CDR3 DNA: TGTGCCAGCAGCTTAGTGGGGGCCATCGGGGAGACC.

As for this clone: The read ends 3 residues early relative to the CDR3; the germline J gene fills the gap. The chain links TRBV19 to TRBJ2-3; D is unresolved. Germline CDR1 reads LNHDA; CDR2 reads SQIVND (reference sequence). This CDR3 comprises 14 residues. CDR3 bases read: TGTGCCAGTAGTATAGTTAGGGCCAATCAGCCG. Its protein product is CASSIVRANQP. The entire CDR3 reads CASSIVRANQPQYF.

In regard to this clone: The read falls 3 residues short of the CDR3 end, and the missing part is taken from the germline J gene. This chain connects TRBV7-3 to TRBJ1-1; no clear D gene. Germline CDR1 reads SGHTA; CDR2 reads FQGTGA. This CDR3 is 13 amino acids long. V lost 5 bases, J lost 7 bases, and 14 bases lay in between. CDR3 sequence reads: CASSTSANDEAFF. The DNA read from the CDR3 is TGTGCCAGCAGCACAAGCGCCAACGATGAA.

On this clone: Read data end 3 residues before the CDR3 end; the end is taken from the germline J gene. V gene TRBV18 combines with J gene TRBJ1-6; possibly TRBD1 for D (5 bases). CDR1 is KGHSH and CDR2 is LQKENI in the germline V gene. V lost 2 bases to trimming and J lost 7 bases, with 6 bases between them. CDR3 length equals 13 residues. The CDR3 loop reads CASSPDRNSPLHF. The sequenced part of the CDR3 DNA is TGTGCCAGCTCACCAGACAGAAATTCACCC.

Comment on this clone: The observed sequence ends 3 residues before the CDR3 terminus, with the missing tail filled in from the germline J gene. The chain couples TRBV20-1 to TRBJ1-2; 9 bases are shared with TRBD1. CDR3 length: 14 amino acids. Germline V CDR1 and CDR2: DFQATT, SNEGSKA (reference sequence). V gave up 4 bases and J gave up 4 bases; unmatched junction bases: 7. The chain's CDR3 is CSATWTGEVYGYTF. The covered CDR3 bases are TGCAGTGCTACCTGGACAGGGGAGGTCTATGGC.

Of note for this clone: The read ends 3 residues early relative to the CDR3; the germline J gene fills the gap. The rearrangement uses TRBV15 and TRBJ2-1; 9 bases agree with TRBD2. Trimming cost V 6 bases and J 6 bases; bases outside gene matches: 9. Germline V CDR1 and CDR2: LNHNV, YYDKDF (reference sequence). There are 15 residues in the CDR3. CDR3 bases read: TGTGCCACCAGTTTGTTAGCGGGGGAGGGCAATGAG. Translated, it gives CATSLLAGEGNE. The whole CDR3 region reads CATSLLAGEGNEQFF.

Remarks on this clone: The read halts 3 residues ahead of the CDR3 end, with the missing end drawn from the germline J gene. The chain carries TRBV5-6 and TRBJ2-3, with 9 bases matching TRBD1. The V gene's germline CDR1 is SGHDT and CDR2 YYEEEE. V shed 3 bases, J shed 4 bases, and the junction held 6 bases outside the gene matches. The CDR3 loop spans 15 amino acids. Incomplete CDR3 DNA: TGTGCCAGCAGCTCTCCGGGACAGGGACCAGATACG. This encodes CASSSPGQGPDT. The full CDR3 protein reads CASSSPGQGPDTQYF. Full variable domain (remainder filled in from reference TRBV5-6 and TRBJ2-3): DAGVTQSPTHLIKTRGQQVTLRCSPKSGHDTVSWYQQALGQGPQFIFQYYEEEERQRGNFPDRFSGHQFPNYSSELNVNALLLGDSALYLCASSSPGQGPDTQYFGPGTRLTVL.

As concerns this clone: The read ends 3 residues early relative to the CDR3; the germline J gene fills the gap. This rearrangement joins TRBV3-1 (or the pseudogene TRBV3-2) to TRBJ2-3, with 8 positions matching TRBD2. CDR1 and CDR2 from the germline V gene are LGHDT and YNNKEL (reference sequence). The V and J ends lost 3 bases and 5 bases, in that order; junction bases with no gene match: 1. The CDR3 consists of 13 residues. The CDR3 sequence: CASSQGLGDTQYF. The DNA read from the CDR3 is TGTGCCAGCAGCCAGGGACTAGGAGATACG.

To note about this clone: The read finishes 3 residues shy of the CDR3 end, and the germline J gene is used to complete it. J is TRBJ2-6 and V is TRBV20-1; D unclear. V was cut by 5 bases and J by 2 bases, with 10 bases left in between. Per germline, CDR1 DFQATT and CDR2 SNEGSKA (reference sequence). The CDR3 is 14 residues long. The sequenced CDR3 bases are TGCAGTGCTGGTGACACTCCTGGGGCCAACGTC. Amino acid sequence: CSAGDTPGANV. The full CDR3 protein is CSAGDTPGANVLTF.

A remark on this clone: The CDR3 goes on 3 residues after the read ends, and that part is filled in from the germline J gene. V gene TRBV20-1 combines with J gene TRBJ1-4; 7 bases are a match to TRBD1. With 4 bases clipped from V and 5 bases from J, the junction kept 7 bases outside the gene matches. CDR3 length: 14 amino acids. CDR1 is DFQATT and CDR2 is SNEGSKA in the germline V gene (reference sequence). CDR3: CSATGTERNEKLFF. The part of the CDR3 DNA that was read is TGCAGTGCTACCGGGACAGAGCGCAATGAAAAA.

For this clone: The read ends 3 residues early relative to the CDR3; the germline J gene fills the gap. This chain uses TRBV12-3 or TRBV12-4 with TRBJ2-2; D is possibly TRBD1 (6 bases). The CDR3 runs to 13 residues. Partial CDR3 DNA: TGTGCCAGCAGTGCACCAGGGACACGGTTG. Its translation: CASSAPGTRL. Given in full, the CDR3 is CASSAPGTRLLFF.

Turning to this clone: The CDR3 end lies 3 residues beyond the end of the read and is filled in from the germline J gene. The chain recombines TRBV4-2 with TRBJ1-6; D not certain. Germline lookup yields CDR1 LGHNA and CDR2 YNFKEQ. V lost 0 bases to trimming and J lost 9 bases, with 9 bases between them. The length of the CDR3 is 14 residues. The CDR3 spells CASSQDRVASPLHF. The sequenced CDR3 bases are TGTGCCAGCAGCCAAGATCGAGTGGCTTCACCC.

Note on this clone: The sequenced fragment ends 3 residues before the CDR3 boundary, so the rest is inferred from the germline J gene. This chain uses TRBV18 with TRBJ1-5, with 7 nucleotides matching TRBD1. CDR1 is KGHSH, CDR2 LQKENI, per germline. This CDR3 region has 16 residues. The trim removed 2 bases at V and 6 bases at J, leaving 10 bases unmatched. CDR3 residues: CASSPSEQGLGQPQHF. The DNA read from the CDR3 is TGTGCCAGCTCACCATCAGAACAGGGGTTGGGTCAGCCC.